This TCR beta chain is drawn from a study of long-term antiretroviral therapy in people with HIV. With survey level as its setting, the immunoSEQ assay was v3.0. TCRdb keeps only in-frame clones here, not all; method: immunoSEQ multiplex PCR. This table has 30,000 to 35,000 clones, around 79% appearing once. CDR1 is SGHAT and CDR2 is FQNNGV in the germline V gene. The V and J ends lost 7 bases and 7 bases, in that order; junction bases with no gene match: 18. The CDR3 is made up of 19 amino acids. Regarding the study as a whole: Subsequent to ART, diversity was augmented yet persisted below that of transplant donor controls. Repertoire dominance by clones expanded before ART was seen at all time points. Older ART regimens may have been in use when blood was drawn between about 2003 and 2017.

Concerning this clone itself: Its antigen remains unidentified.

The chain couples TRBV11-2 to TRBJ2-1; 14 bases are shared with TRBD2. This TCR came from a man younger than 35 with HIV. The sample was unsorted PBMCs, taken 1.9 years after starting antiretroviral therapy. This CDR3 reads CASIPRIGTSGGGLNEQFF. The CDR3 DNA reads TGTGCCAGCATCCCCCGAATCGGGACTAGCGGGGGAGGGTTGAATGAGCAGTTCTTC.